This T cell receptor beta chain comes out of a study of control samples from healthy donors and cancer patients (dated by TCRdb to the early 2020s). As concerns this clone: The antigen this receptor binds is unknown. Nothing much larger sits one base from this clone, and base qualities are not available.

The library relied on the immunoSEQ multiplex PCR assay. TCRdb took this table from immuneACCESS and kept in-frame rearrangements with V and J called. Such tables lack part of the clones; where checked against another copy, unresolved V genes explain under half of the gap, and the rest is unexplained. The sample records roughly 120,000 clones, roughly nine tenths of which are singletons. Clones ranked in the top ten supply roughly 4.5% of the sample. The CDR3 starts with the cysteine, ends with the phenylalanine, and has 15 residues. CDR3 DNA is the only sequence kept; it has 45 bases, read in frame from the first base. V and J are truncated by 3 bases and 4 bases respectively, leaving an intervening sequence of 15 bases. Via the germline V gene (reference sequence), CDR1 is SEHNR and CDR2 FQNEAQ.

This sequence originates from a human donor in good health. The donor label of this sample is uncertain. Specimen: blood. Recombination connected TRBV7-9 to TRBJ1-1; the D gene remains uncertain. The CDR3 protein: CASSFLYRAGTEAFF. The nucleotide sequence reads as follows: TGTGCCAGCAGCTTTCTATATCGGGCCGGCACTGAAGCTTTCTTT.